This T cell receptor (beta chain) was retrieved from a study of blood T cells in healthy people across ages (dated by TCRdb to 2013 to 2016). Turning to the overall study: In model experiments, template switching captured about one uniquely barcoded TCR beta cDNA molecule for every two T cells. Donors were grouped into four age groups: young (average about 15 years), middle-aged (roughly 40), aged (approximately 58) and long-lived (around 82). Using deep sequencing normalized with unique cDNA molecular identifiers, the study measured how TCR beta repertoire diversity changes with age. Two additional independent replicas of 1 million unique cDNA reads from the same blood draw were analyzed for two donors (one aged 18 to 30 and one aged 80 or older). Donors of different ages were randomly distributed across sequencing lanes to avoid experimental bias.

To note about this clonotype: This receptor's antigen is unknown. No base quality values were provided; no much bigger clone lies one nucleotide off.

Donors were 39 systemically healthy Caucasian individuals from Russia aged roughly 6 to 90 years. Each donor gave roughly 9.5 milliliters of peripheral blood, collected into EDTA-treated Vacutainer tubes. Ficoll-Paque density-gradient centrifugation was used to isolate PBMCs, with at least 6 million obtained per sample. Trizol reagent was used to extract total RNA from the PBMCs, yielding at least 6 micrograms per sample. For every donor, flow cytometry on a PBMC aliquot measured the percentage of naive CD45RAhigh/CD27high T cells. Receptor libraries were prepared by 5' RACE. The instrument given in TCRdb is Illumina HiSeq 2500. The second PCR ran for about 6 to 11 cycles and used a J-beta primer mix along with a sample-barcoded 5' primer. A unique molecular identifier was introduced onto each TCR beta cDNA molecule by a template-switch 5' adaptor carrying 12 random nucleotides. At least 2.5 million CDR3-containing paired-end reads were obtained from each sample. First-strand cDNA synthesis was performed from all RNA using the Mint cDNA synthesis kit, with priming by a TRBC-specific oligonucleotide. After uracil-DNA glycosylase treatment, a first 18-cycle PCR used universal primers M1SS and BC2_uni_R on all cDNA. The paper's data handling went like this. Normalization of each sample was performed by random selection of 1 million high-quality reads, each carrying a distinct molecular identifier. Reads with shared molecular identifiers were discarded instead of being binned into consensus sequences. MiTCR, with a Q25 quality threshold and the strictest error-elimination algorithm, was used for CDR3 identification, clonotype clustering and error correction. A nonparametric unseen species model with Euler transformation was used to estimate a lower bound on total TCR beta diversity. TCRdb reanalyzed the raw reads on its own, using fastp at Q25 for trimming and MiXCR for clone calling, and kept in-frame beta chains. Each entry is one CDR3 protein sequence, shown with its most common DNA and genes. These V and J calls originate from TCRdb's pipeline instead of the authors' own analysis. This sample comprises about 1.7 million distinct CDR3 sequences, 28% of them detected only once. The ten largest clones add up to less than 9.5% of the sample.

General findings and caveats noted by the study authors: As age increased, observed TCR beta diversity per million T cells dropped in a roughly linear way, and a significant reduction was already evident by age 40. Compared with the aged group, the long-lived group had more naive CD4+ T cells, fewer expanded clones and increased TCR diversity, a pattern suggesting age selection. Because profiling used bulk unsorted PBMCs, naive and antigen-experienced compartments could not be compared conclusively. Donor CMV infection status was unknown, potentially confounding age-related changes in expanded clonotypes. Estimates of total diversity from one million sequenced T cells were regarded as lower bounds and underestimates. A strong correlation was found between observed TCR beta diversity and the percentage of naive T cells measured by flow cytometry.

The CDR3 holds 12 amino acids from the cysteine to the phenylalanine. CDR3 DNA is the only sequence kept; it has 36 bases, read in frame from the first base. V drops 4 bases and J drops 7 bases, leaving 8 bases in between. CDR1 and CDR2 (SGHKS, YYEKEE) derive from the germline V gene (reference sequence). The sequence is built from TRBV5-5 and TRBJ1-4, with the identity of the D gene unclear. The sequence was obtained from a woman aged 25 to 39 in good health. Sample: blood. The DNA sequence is TGTGCCAGCAGCGCCCGTCTTGAAAAACTGTTTTTT. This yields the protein CASSARLEKLFF.